A selection of T cell receptor beta chains follows, all from one sample in a study of read filtering for tumor transcriptome and immune sequencing. TCRdb itself ran the reads through MiXCR, one entry per CDR3 protein. Among around 40,000 distinct CDR3 sequences listed, 10% to 15% were seen once. Source material: a population of CD138-negative cells sorted from bone marrow. Receptors originate from a donor at least 40 years old with multiple myeloma. Each CDR3 is given with its conserved first and last residue. D genes are given only for firm matches. Some rows have no size entry. The others give once, few or many, or a class for an expanded clone.

v_gene: TRBV29-1; d_gene: -; abundance: many; j_gene: TRBJ2-7; CDR3aa: CSARTAYEQYF; CDR3nt: TGCAGCGCCCGAACGGCCTACGAGCAGTACTTC
v_gene: TRBV10-2; d_gene: -; abundance: -; j_gene: TRBJ2-3; CDR3aa: CAISESSSTDTQCF; CDR3nt: TGTGCCATCAGTGAGTCGAGCAGCACAGATACGCAGTGTTTT
v_gene: TRBV4-2; d_gene: -; abundance: -; j_gene: TRBJ2-7; CDR3aa: CASSQEVSRVSYEQYF; CDR3nt: TGTGCCAGCAGCCAAGAAGTCTCGAGGGTCTCGTACGAGCAGTACTTC
v_gene: TRBV28; d_gene: -; abundance: many; j_gene: TRBJ1-6; CDR3aa: CASSLGDSGGSPLHF; CDR3nt: TGTGCCAGCAGTTTGGGTGACAGTGGGGGGTCACCCCTCCACTTT
v_gene: TRBV18; d_gene: -; abundance: many; j_gene: TRBJ2-6; CDR3aa: CASSPSGAHLSGANVLTF; CDR3nt: TGTGCCAGCTCACCTTCCGGTGCCCATCTATCTGGGGCCAACGTCCTGACTTTC
v_gene: TRBV7-2; d_gene: -; abundance: many; j_gene: TRBJ2-3; CDR3aa: CASSLVSNGADTQYF; CDR3nt: TGTGCCAGCAGCTTAGTGTCGAACGGGGCGGATACGCAGTATTTT
v_gene: TRBV29-1; d_gene: -; abundance: -; j_gene: TRBJ2-5; CDR3aa: CSVGTDGETQYF; CDR3nt: TGCAGCGTTGGAACTGACGGAGAGACCCAGTACTTC
v_gene: TRBV28; d_gene: TRBD1; abundance: many; j_gene: TRBJ1-4; CDR3aa: CASSSTGAHEKLFF; CDR3nt: TGTGCCAGCAGTTCGACAGGGGCACATGAAAAACTGTTTTTT
v_gene: TRBV7-6; d_gene: -; abundance: many; j_gene: TRBJ2-7; CDR3aa: CASSLVVGYEQYF; CDR3nt: TGTGCCAGCAGCTTAGTGGTGGGGTACGAGCAGTACTTC
v_gene: TRBV18; d_gene: -; abundance: -; j_gene: TRBJ2-5; CDR3aa: CASSPGTEETQYF; CDR3nt: TGTGCCAGCTCACCGGGGACTGAAGAGACCCAGTACTTC
v_gene: TRBV3-1; d_gene: -; abundance: medium-sized; j_gene: TRBJ2-7; CDR3aa: CASSPAGGSYEQYF; CDR3nt: TGTGCCAGCAGCCCTGCCGGGGGCTCCTACGAGCAGTACTTC
v_gene: TRBV20-1; d_gene: TRBD2; abundance: many; j_gene: TRBJ2-3; CDR3aa: CSARALYRGGTDTQYF; CDR3nt: TGCAGTGCTAGAGCTCTTTACCGGGGGGGCACAGATACGCAGTATTTT
v_gene: TRBV3-1; d_gene: -; abundance: many; j_gene: TRBJ2-1; CDR3aa: CASSQDGAFDSLNEQFF; CDR3nt: TGTGCCAGCAGCCAAGACGGGGCCTTCGATAGCCTAAATGAGCAGTTCTTC
v_gene: TRBV20-1; d_gene: -; abundance: many; j_gene: TRBJ2-7; CDR3aa: CSASGVLSSYEQYF; CDR3nt: TGCAGTGCTAGCGGGGTCCTTAGCTCCTACGAGCAGTACTTC
v_gene: TRBV5-6; d_gene: -; abundance: many; j_gene: TRBJ2-5; CDR3aa: CASSYSGEETQYF; CDR3nt: TGTGCCAGCAGCTACAGCGGAGAAGAGACCCAGTACTTC